The 13 T cell receptor beta chains presented below share a single source sample, sequenced in a study of Ad26.COV2.S vaccination and SARS-CoV-2 variants. Treatment in this sample: some 19 received Ad26.COV2.S at low or high dose, single or two shots; roughly 5 received placebo; per-sample allocation not given. Day 63 following the first vaccine or placebo injection was when the samples were taken. The method was immunoSEQ multiplex PCR; TCRdb's version includes in-frame clones alone and lacks a portion of them. This sample has a few hundred thousand clones, with more than 75% found just once. The sample consisted of peripheral blood, taken in a trial of Ad26.COV2.S vaccine versus placebo. The receptors were gathered from a person aged 18 to 65 who received the Ad26.COV2.S COVID-19 vaccine or a placebo.

V is TRBV7-8 and J is TRBJ1-6; 8 nucleotides match TRBD1. V was clipped by 5 bases and J by 5 bases; unmatched bases: 2. CDR1 and CDR2 from the germline V gene are SGHVS and FQNEAQ. This CDR3 is 14 amino acids long. CDR3 in amino acids: CASSGTGNNSPLHF. The CDR3 DNA sequence: TGTGCCAGCAGCGGGACAGGCAATAATTCACCCCTCCACTTT.

The rearrangement uses TRBV10-3 and TRBJ2-7; D may be TRBD1 (5 bases). The germline CDR1 and CDR2 sequences are ENHRY and SYGVKD. The CDR3 covers 13 residues. Trimming removed 6 bases at V and 3 bases at J, with 12 bases between. The CDR3 is CAISLQEYYEQYF. CDR3 DNA sequence: TGTGCCATCAGCCTACAGGAATACTACGAGCAGTACTTC.

The chain links TRBV19 to TRBJ2-5, with a weak D call TRBD2 (5 bases). CDR3 length: 18 residues. Trimming stripped 1 base from V and 1 base from J, with 19 bases between. CDR1 is LNHDA, CDR2 SQIVND, per germline (reference sequence). The CDR3 DNA reads as TGTGCCAGTAGTATAGCGGGGAACCTCGTACTTTTCCAAGAGACCCAGTACTTC. This sequence encodes CASSIAGNLVLFQETQYF.

In its sample, this clone was seen a few times. Distinct nucleotide sequences in the sample also encode this CDR3. The J gene is TRBJ2-7, the V gene TRBV28; D is unclear. This CDR3 region has 11 residues. The V gene's germline CDR1 is MDHEN and CDR2 SYDVKM. Trimming removed 4 bases from V and 3 bases from J, with 4 bases in between. The CDR3 DNA reads as TGTGCCAGCAGTTACAGCTACGAGCAGTACTTC. Translated, it gives CASSYSYEQYF.

V usage is TRBV3-1 (or the pseudogene TRBV3-2) and J usage is TRBJ1-1; no firm D call. This CDR3 has 16 residues. The ends were cut back, 0 bases at V and 3 bases at J, with 14 bases in the middle. The V gene's germline CDR1 is LGHDT and CDR2 YNNKEL (reference sequence). In DNA, the CDR3 is TGTGCCAGCAGCCAAGATTATGCCCGGGAGGACACTGAAGCTTTCTTT. It encodes CASSQDYAREDTEAFF.

A few counts support this clone. This chain's CDR3 is CASRPSLSGGWGYGYTF. CDR3 DNA sequence: TGTGCCAGCAGGCCGAGTTTGTCAGGGGGCTGGGGCTATGGCTACACCTTC. The chain carries TRBV2 and TRBJ1-2; 8 bases match TRBD1. CDR1 and CDR2 from the germline V gene are SNHLY and FYNNEI. V dropped 6 bases and J dropped 4; count of bases not matched to a gene: 16. The CDR3 loop spans 17 amino acids.

This rearrangement joins TRBV7-8 to TRBJ1-2; no definite D call. CDR1 and CDR2 (germline): SGHVS, FQNEAQ. CDR3 length: 14 residues. V was trimmed by 5 bases and J by 5 bases, leaving 15 bases between them. CDR3 nucleotides: TGTGCCAGCAGCCCGGACCTTAACGGGTATGGCTACACCTTC. Amino acids: CASSPDLNGYGYTF.

The V gene is TRBV2, the J gene TRBJ2-5, with a tentative D call TRBD1 (6 bases). Looked up from germline, CDR1 is SNHLY and CDR2 is FYNNEI. The CDR3 consists of 15 residues. V was cut by 0 bases and J by 0 bases, with 8 bases left in between. CDR3 DNA: TGTGCCAGCAGTGAAGCGAGGACAGACCAAGAGACCCAGTACTTC. As protein: CASSEARTDQETQYF.

The chain uses TRBV19 and TRBJ2-3; possible D gene TRBD2, 5 bases. The CDR3 is 15 amino acids. V gave up 7 bases and J gave up 1 base, with 15 bases separating them. The germline gives CDR1 LNHDA, CDR2 SQIVND (reference sequence). The CDR3 loop reads CASTPTLRGTDTQYF. The CDR3 DNA sequence: TGTGCCAGTACCCCGACTTTGCGGGGCACAGATACGCAGTATTTT.

This chain connects TRBV2 to TRBJ1-1; 7 bases map to TRBD1. V lost 5 bases to trimming and J lost 0 bases; unmatched junction nucleotides: 6. This CDR3 is built from 15 residues. Germline V lookup: CDR1 SNHLY, CDR2 FYNNEI. Written as DNA, the CDR3 is TGTGCCAGCAGTCCACAGGGGACGATGAACACTGAAGCTTTCTTT. It specifies CASSPQGTMNTEAFF. The full variable domain, with the rest looked up from reference TRBV2 and TRBJ1-1, is EPEVTQTPSHQVTQMGQEVILRCVPISNHLYFYWYRQILGQKVEFLVSFYNNEISEKSEIFDDQFSVERPDGSNFTLKIRSTKLEDSAMYFCASSPQGTMNTEAFFGQGTRLTVV.

The rearrangement links TRBV27 to TRBJ2-7; D is unresolved. The CDR3 runs to 14 residues. The germline V gene encodes CDR1 MNHEY and CDR2 SMNVEV (reference sequence). Between the trimmed V and J ends, which lost 2 bases and 3 bases, there was a span of 11 bases. The CDR3 nucleotides read TGTGCCAGCAGTTTAAAGGGAACCTTCTACGAGCAGTACTTC. This sequence encodes CASSLKGTFYEQYF.

CDR3 bases: TGTGCCAGCAGCGTAGACAGGCGACCAACCGAGACCCAGTACTTC. Translating gives CASSVDRRPTETQYF. V and J are TRBV9 and TRBJ2-5, with D perhaps TRBD1 (5 bases). Trimming cost V 0 bases and J 5 bases, with 14 bases left between them. The CDR3 is 15 amino acids. Germline V gives CDR1 SGDLS, CDR2 YYNGEE.

The V and J genes are TRBV18 and TRBJ1-5; 8 nucleotides agree with TRBD1. CDR1 is KGHSH, CDR2 LQKENI, per germline. The CDR3 spans 16 residues. J was trimmed by 3 bases and V by 3 bases; bases with no gene match: 7. The CDR3 loop reads CASSPARQGNNQPQHF. CDR3 DNA sequence: TGTGCCAGCTCACCCGCGAGACAGGGGAACAATCAGCCCCAGCATTTT. The variable domain in full, with the rest retrieved from reference TRBV18 and TRBJ1-5, is NAGVMQNPRHLVRRRGQEARLRCSPMKGHSHVYWYRQLPEEGLKFMVYLQKENIIDESGMPKERFSAEFPKEGPSILRIQQVVRGDSAAYFCASSPARQGNNQPQHFGDGTRLSIL.